This T cell receptor (beta chain) derives from a study of a mutant IDH1 vaccine in newly diagnosed glioma (dated by TCRdb to the early 2020s). In the study overall: In the chemotherapy-containing groups, vaccination started alongside temozolomide cycles, whereas in patients who had radiotherapy alone it started 4-6 weeks after radiotherapy. Prior to enrollment, patients had been given standard therapy consisting of radiotherapy alone, temozolomide alone, or radiochemotherapy with temozolomide, with the combination given to most patients. Visit V12 was the week-35 safety follow-up and visit V13 was the week-47 end of study. Peripheral blood was collected at six visits: V03 (baseline), V05, V07, V10, V12 and V13. Longitudinal TCRB deep sequencing was performed for some 25 treated patients wherever samples were available for exploratory analyses. Of the roughly 34 treated patients, about 62% were male and approximately 38% were female, and a mean age of roughly 41 years was recorded.

Per the publication, the time point label means: week 47, end of study. Every vaccine dose consisted of 300 ug of a 20-mer mutant IDH1 peptide in Montanide, administered subcutaneously together with topical imiquimod. Patients received eight vaccinations in weeks 1, 3, 5, 7, 11, 15, 19 and 23, corresponding to visits V03 through V10. Newly diagnosed WHO grade 3 or 4 IDH1-mutant astrocytomas showing loss of nuclear ATRX were present in the donors. The samples were drawn from NOA16, a multicentre, single-arm, open-label phase I trial in Germany that tested a mutant IDH1 peptide vaccine in humans for the first time. Genomic DNA for TCRB sequencing was isolated from EDTA blood with the DNeasy Blood and Tissue Kit. Note on this clone: This clone's antigen is unknown. Per-nucleotide qualities are absent, and no much larger clonotype sits a single base away.

The library came from the immunoSEQ multiplex PCR assay. Rearranged TCR beta chain sequences were amplified with the hsTCRB Kit following the manufacturer's protocol. An Illumina MiSeq was used to sequence the TCRB libraries. Under the source paper's analysis protocol: The kit vendor's proprietary platform handled demultiplexing, trimming and gene mapping. TCRdb carries this immuneACCESS record with in-frame sequences only. Its versions omit some clonotypes, under half of them owing to an unresolved V gene in the studies checked, with the rest unexplained. V, J and clone size were drawn from that table, and D and trimming were deduced from the DNA. In all, the sample holds some 50,000 clones, and 65% of those were seen once. The ten largest account for roughly 5% of the sample. The study at large found these results: Immune responses induced by the vaccine were seen in about 93% of patients across multiple MHC alleles. The authors stated that sample limitations prevented analyses of patient blood samples from being reproduced. Pseudoprogression seemed to be unrelated to changes in the top peripheral T cell clonotypes found by TCRB sequencing. Availability determined which PBMC samples were chosen for TCRB deep sequencing.

The CDR3, cysteine through phenylalanine, is 16 amino acids long. The CDR3 DNA has 48 bases and is translated from base 1. V and J are trimmed by 4 bases and 4 bases, and the gene matches miss 8 bases of the junction. The germline V gene (reference sequence) specifies SGHNT as CDR1 and YYREEE as CDR2. The chain uses TRBV5-4 and TRBJ1-1, with 12 central nucleotides matching TRBD1. The TCR comes from a man aged 35 to 55 with glioma. Some clones in this sample may be carry-over from other donors' samples. This material consisted of peripheral blood mononuclear cells (PBMCs), taken from a glioma patient whose treatment included an IDH1 peptide vaccine. This receptor has the CDR3 CASSPGTGGKVTEAFF. At the DNA level, the sequence is TGTGCCAGCAGCCCGGGGACAGGGGGCAAGGTCACTGAAGCTTTCTTT.